Below, 14 T cell receptor beta chains from the same sample are listed, as sequenced in a study of beta chain features in type 1 diabetes. Investigators reverse transcribed all isolated RNA, so they sequenced expressed TCRB transcripts. Measured with immunoSEQ multiplex PCR; TCRdb has only the in-frame clones, and not every one. This sample carries 400,000 to 600,000 clones, about 29% of them seen once, and the ten largest clones take almost 0.065%. Sequenced sample: naive CD4+ T cells from blood. These receptors were taken from a man between 18 and 35 years old in good health.

Concerning this clone itself: This sample includes further DNA sequences coding for the same CDR3. V is TRBV15 and J is TRBJ2-1, with 10 positions matching TRBD2. The length of the CDR3 is 15 residues. Germline CDR1 LNHNV, CDR2 YYDKDF (reference sequence). V was clipped by 5 bases and J by 4 bases; unmatched bases: 5. Written as DNA, the CDR3 is TGTGCCACCAGCGGAAGACTAGCGGGTTACAATGAGCAGTTCTTC. Translated, it gives CATSGRLAGYNEQFF.

This clone has a handful of counts. The chain uses TRBV29-1 and TRBJ2-5; D is unclear. The length of the CDR3 is 12 residues. V gave up 4 bases and J gave up 2 bases, with 8 bases separating them. Germline assignment: CDR1 SQVTM and CDR2 ANQGSEA. CDR3 in DNA: TGCAGCGTTGTGGGCAGGCAAGAGACCCAGTACTTC. Amino acid sequence: CSVVGRQETQYF.

This clone was detected a few times. This sample includes further DNA sequences coding for the same CDR3. The rearrangement links TRBV29-1 to TRBJ2-7; TRBD1 matches at 12 bases. CDR1 SQVTM and CDR2 ANQGSEA come from the germline V gene. This CDR3 region has 12 residues. The ends lost 6 bases at V and 6 bases at J; junction bases unmatched: 3. The CDR3 DNA sequence: TGCAGCGTGGGGGACAGGGGGCGCGAGCAGTACTTC. Translated: CSVGDRGREQYF.

About this clone itself: At one boundary the junction diverges from the germline segment, which might be a read error. The J gene is TRBJ2-7, the V gene TRBV30; no reliable D call. CDR1 is GTSNPN and CDR2 is SVGIG in the germline V gene (reference sequence). The CDR3 spans 14 residues. The CDR3 loop reads CAWSVRAVAAKWNF. CDR3 nucleotides: TGTGCCTGGAGTGTACGGGCCGTGGCAGCTAAGTGGAACTTC.

Comment on this clone: Its ends do not fully match the called genes, so a read error is possible. The chain joins TRBV29-1 to TRBJ2-1; D gene unclear. This CDR3 comprises 12 residues. CDR1 and CDR2 (germline): SQVTM, ANQGSEA. CDR3 in DNA: TGCAGCGCTGACAAGAACTACAGTGAGCAGTTCTTC. Translated: CSADKNYSEQFF.

The chain's CDR3 is CASNDGEKPFEQFF. Written as DNA, the CDR3 is TGTGCCAGTAATGACGGGGAAAAGCCATTCGAGCAGTTCTTC. V gene TRBV14 combines with J gene TRBJ2-1; tentative D call: TRBD2 (5 bases). The CDR3 covers 14 residues. Trimming cost V 9 bases and J 10 bases, with 22 bases left between them. CDR1 and CDR2 from the germline V gene are SGHDN and FVKESK.

The gene calls are TRBV25-1 and TRBJ2-1; 7 bases align to TRBD2. V shed 3 bases and J 4 bases; nucleotides not matched to a gene: 9. The CDR3 loop spans 16 amino acids. The germline V gene encodes CDR1 MGHDK and CDR2 SYGVNS. For the CDR3, the DNA is TGTGCCAGCAGTGACGCCGGGACTATAATGTACAATGAGCAGTTCTTC. It translates to CASSDAGTIMYNEQFF.

The rearrangement uses TRBV18 and TRBJ2-1; 11 nucleotides align to TRBD2. With 6 bases clipped from V and 8 bases from J, the junction kept 6 bases outside the gene matches. Germline CDR1 is KGHSH and CDR2 is LQKENI. This CDR3 is 14 amino acids long. The DNA for the CDR3 is TGTGCCAGCTCGGCCACTAGCGGGAGCCATGAGCAGTTCTTC. Encoded protein: CASSATSGSHEQFF.

This clone was counted a few times. This chain links TRBV5-1 with TRBJ2-5, with no clear D. Germline V gives CDR1 SGHRS, CDR2 YFSETQ. The CDR3 runs to 14 residues. Trimming left V 4 bases short and J 4 bases short, with 14 bases between. The CDR3 loop reads CASSPLEPLETQYF. CDR3 sequence (DNA): TGCGCCAGCAGCCCCTTAGAACCTCTAGAGACCCAGTACTTC.

This clone came up a few times. The chain links TRBV6-1 to TRBJ2-7, with a possible D match to TRBD1 (5 bases). Trimming cost V 3 bases and J 1 base, with 10 bases left between them. CDR3 length equals 14 residues. The germline gives CDR1 MNHNS, CDR2 SASEGT. CDR3 in DNA: TGTGCCAGCAGTGATCAGGGAATATCCTACGAGCAGTACTTC. This sequence encodes CASSDQGISYEQYF.

J is TRBJ2-5 and V is TRBV7-9; the D call may be TRBD1 or TRBD2 (5 bases each). Germline assignment: CDR1 SEHNR and CDR2 FQNEAQ (reference sequence). The CDR3 extends over 14 amino acids. V was trimmed by 4 bases and J by 1 base, leaving 10 bases between them. CDR3 DNA: TGTGCCAGCAGCTCCCAGGGACCCCAAGAGACCCAGTACTTC. This translates into CASSSQGPQETQYF.

The chain carries TRBV25-1 and TRBJ2-6; D gene ambiguous. The V gene lost 3 bases and the J gene lost 0 bases, with 9 bases spanning the gap. The V gene's germline CDR1 is MGHDK and CDR2 SYGVNS. The CDR3 has 16 residues. In nucleotides, the CDR3 is TGTGCCAGCAGTGATCTTGGTTCCTCTGGGGCCAACGTCCTGACTTTC. Translating gives CASSDLGSSGANVLTF. The full variable domain, in which reference TRBV25-1 and TRBJ2-6 provide the parts outside the CDR3, is EADIYQTPRYLVIGTGKKITLECSQTMGHDKMYWYQQDPGMELHLIHYSYGVNSTEKGDLSSESTVSRIRTEHFPLTLESARPSHTSQYLCASSDLGSSGANVLTFGAGSRLTVL.

The rearrangement uses TRBV7-8 and TRBJ1-4; 7 bases agree with TRBD1. Germline-derived CDR1 and CDR2 are SGHVS and FQNEAQ. Trimming took 5 bases from V and 3 from J; bases not matched to a gene: 6. The CDR3 totals 15 residues. CDR3 protein: CASSPDRVANEKLFF. The DNA of the CDR3 is TGTGCCAGCAGCCCCGACAGGGTAGCTAATGAAAAACTGTTTTTT.

The chain carries TRBV28 and TRBJ2-7, with 9 positions matching TRBD1. Germline CDR1 MDHEN, CDR2 SYDVKM. CDR3 length equals 15 residues. Unmatched junction bases numbered 10, after V lost 7 bases and J lost 3 bases. As DNA, the CDR3 is TGTGCCAGCAACGATTCCCGGGACAGGGTCTACGAGCAGTACTTC. Amino acid sequence: CASNDSRDRVYEQYF.